These 30 T cell receptor beta chains originate from one sample sequenced in a study of cytomegalovirus exposure and HLA in healthy donors. PCR employed 60 Vbeta and 13 Jbeta primers. Method: immunoSEQ multiplex PCR; TCRdb's copy keeps in-frame clones and lacks some. Here the sample spans around 110,000 clones, approximately 80% being singletons. Material: PBMCs. Source of these receptors: a male donor in good health and CMV-seronegative.

V usage is TRBV7-3 and J usage is TRBJ2-1; 9 bases match TRBD1. This CDR3 contains 16 residues. With 2 bases clipped from V and 7 bases from J, the junction kept 9 bases outside the gene matches. Germline loops: CDR1 SGHTA, CDR2 FQGTGA. The CDR3 spells CASSLSADRGSNEQFF. The CDR3 DNA follows: TGTGCCAGCAGCTTATCCGCGGACAGGGGTTCGAATGAGCAGTTCTTC.

V gene TRBV2 combines with J gene TRBJ2-2, with D perhaps matching TRBD2 (5 bases). CDR3 length: 13 amino acids. CDR1 SNHLY and CDR2 FYNNEI come from the germline V gene. The germline V and J ends were trimmed by 8 bases and 4 bases, with 11 bases remaining between them. This chain's CDR3 is CASGNRGTGELFF. CDR3 coding DNA: TGTGCCAGCGGAAACCGGGGCACCGGGGAGCTGTTTTTT.

The chain links TRBV28 to TRBJ2-7; 7 bases are shared with TRBD1. From germline, CDR1 is MDHEN and CDR2 SYDVKM. The CDR3 consists of 12 residues. With V trimmed by 9 bases and J by 7 bases, 9 bases remained unmatched. The CDR3 sequence is CASKEGASEQYF. The CDR3 DNA sequence: TGTGCCAGTAAAGAGGGGGCGAGTGAGCAGTACTTC.

This sequence joins TRBV29-1 and TRBJ1-4, with 7 bases that match TRBD1. From germline, CDR1 is SQVTM and CDR2 ANQGSEA. This CDR3 contains 12 residues. V was pared by 2 bases and J by 10 bases, with 4 bases of the junction left unmatched. The CDR3 DNA follows: TGCAGCGTTGAAAGGGACAGTGGAAAACTGTTTTTT. Translated, it gives CSVERDSGKLFF.

V and J are TRBV5-1 and TRBJ2-5; 11 bases match TRBD1. The germline CDR1 and CDR2 sequences are SGHRS and YFSETQ. Losses at the gene ends were 4 bases for V and 5 bases for J; bases not matched to a gene: 4. The CDR3 spans 14 residues. This chain's CDR3 is CASSGTGGGETQYF. The DNA for the CDR3 is TGCGCCAGCAGCGGGACAGGGGGAGGGGAGACCCAGTACTTC.

This chain joins TRBV2 and TRBJ2-5, with TRBD1 matching 11 bases. The DNA end is a closer match to TRBJ2-7, so the J assignment may be wrong. Germline CDR1 reads SNHLY; CDR2 reads FYNNEI. The CDR3 is made up of 14 amino acids. The CDR3 spells CASREGQGAYEQYF. In nucleotides, the CDR3 is TGTGCCAGCAGGGAGGGACAGGGGGCCTACGAGCAGTACTTC.

This clone was picked up one time. The chain couples TRBV27 to TRBJ2-7; 11 nucleotides agree with TRBD2. Germline CDR1 MNHEY, CDR2 SMNVEV (reference sequence). The length of the CDR3 is 15 residues. V gave up 4 bases and J gave up 10 bases; unmatched junction bases: 12. CDR3 sequence: CASSSQLAGVRTQYF. The CDR3 bases are TGTGCCAGCAGTTCACAACTAGCGGGAGTTCGAACCCAGTACTTC.

The chain is built from TRBV5-4 and TRBJ2-1; TRBD1 aligns across 10 bases. The CDR3 runs to 15 residues. The trim removed 4 bases at V and 8 bases at J, leaving 9 bases unmatched. Germline loops: CDR1 SGHNT, CDR2 YYREEE (reference sequence). In DNA, the CDR3 is TGTGCCAGCAGCCGAGGGACAGGGGTGTCATATGAGCAGTTCTTC. Protein sequence: CASSRGTGVSYEQFF.

The gene calls are TRBV7-9 and TRBJ2-3; 10 nucleotides agree with TRBD1. Losses at the gene ends were 5 bases for V and 4 bases for J; bases not matched to a gene: 6. The CDR3 extends over 15 amino acids. In germline, CDR1 is SEHNR, CDR2 FQNEAQ (reference sequence). The CDR3 loop reads CASSLGTGDADTQYF. The DNA of the CDR3 is TGTGCCAGCAGCCTCGGGACAGGGGACGCAGATACGCAGTATTTT. Full variable domain (outside the CDR3, taken from reference TRBV7-9 and TRBJ2-3): DTGVSQNPRHKITKRGQNVTFRCDPISEHNRLYWYRQTLGQGPEFLTYFQNEAQLEKSRLLSDRFSAERPKGSFSTLEIQRTEQGDSAMYLCASSLGTGDADTQYFGPGTRLTVL.

The table lists this clone with a few counts. This chain uses TRBV10-1 with TRBJ2-7, with a possible D match to TRBD2 (5 bases). The CDR3 covers 15 residues. Per germline, CDR1 WNHNN and CDR2 SYGVQD (reference sequence). Trimming removed 6 bases from V and 6 bases from J, with 21 bases in between. As DNA, the CDR3 is TGCGCCAGCAGCGACGGTAGTGGAATGAGCGGCGAGCAGTACTTC. Amino acid sequence: CASSDGSGMSGEQYF.

This chain links TRBV4-1 with TRBJ1-2; 12 nucleotides align to TRBD1. The trim removed 1 base at V and 5 bases at J, leaving 8 bases unmatched. Germline CDR1 is MGHRA and CDR2 is YSYEKL. The CDR3 covers 17 residues. The CDR3, as DNA: TGCGCCAGCAGCCAAGGGGACAGGGGGCAGGCAGGGTATGGCTACACCTTC. Translation gives CASSQGDRGQAGYGYTF.

This clone was seen a handful of times. The J gene is TRBJ2-6, the V gene TRBV27, with D unclear. The CDR3 runs 16 residues. Germline V gives CDR1 MNHEY, CDR2 SMNVEV (reference sequence). Trimming shortened V by 1 base and J by 0 bases, and 7 bases separated the two germline ends. The chain's CDR3 is CASSLFSLSGANVLTF. The CDR3 DNA reads TGTGCCAGCAGTTTATTTTCCCTCTCTGGGGCCAACGTCCTGACTTTC. The whole variable domain, filled in from reference TRBV27 and TRBJ2-6, reads EAQVTQNPRYLITVTGKKLTVTCSQNMNHEYMSWYRQDPGLGLRQIYYSMNVEVTDKGDVPEGYKVSRKEKRNFPLILESPSPNQTSLYFCASSLFSLSGANVLTFGAGSRLTVL.

The rearrangement uses TRBV4-1 and TRBJ2-7, with D possibly matching TRBD1 (5 bases). Looked up from germline, CDR1 is MGHRA and CDR2 is YSYEKL. V shed 2 bases and J shed 2 bases, with 10 bases lying between them. The CDR3 totals 14 residues. The CDR3 here is CASSQQGVPYEQYF. In DNA form, the CDR3 reads TGCGCCAGCAGCCAACAGGGTGTCCCCTACGAGCAGTACTTC.

V gene TRBV5-1 combines with J gene TRBJ2-3, with D uncertain. Trimming removed 0 bases at V and 2 bases at J, with 7 bases between. This CDR3 is 14 amino acids long. Germline V gene sequence: CDR1 SGHRS, CDR2 YFSETQ. CDR3 DNA sequence: TGCGCCAGCAGCTTGGCCGAGTACACAGATACGCAGTATTTT. Its protein product is CASSLAEYTDTQYF.

This clone appeared a few times. The rearrangement uses TRBV10-3 and TRBJ1-1; weak D call: TRBD1 (5 bases). The V gene lost 5 bases and the J gene lost 1 base, with 8 bases spanning the gap. This CDR3 is built from 13 residues. CDR1 is ENHRY and CDR2 is SYGVKD in the germline V gene. DNA for the CDR3: TGTGCCATCAGTCAGACAGCGAACACTGAAGCTTTCTTT. This translates into CAISQTANTEAFF.

This clone appeared once. V usage is TRBV15 and J usage is TRBJ1-1; D is unclear. This CDR3 contains 12 residues. CDR1 and CDR2 from the germline V gene are LNHNV and YYDKDF (reference sequence). Trimming removed 0 bases from V and 8 bases from J, with 7 bases in between. The CDR3 DNA sequence: TGTGCCACCAGCAGAGAGGCACGAGAAGCTTTCTTT. Translated: CATSREAREAFF.

This clone was detected once. This chain connects TRBV7-2 to TRBJ2-7, with D tentatively TRBD2 (5 bases). Germline-derived CDR1 and CDR2 are SGHTA and FQGNSA. This CDR3 region has 14 residues. Trimming left V 1 base short and J 5 bases short, with 12 bases between. For the CDR3, the DNA is TGTGCCAGCAGCTTAGTAGCGCTGGCCGACGAGCAGTACTTC. Its protein product is CASSLVALADEQYF.

The V gene is TRBV7-3, the J gene TRBJ1-1, with D possibly being TRBD1 (5 bases). The ends were cut back, 1 base at V and 5 bases at J, with 17 bases in the middle. Germline lookup yields CDR1 SGHTA and CDR2 FQGTGA. The CDR3 covers 16 residues. The CDR3 DNA sequence: TGTGCCAGCAGCTTAAGTGGTGGGGGGAGAGGGACTGAAGCTTTCTTT. This sequence encodes CASSLSGGGRGTEAFF.

The gene calls are TRBV11-2 and TRBJ2-3; no definite D call. This CDR3 contains 15 residues. Germline CDR1 and CDR2: SGHAT and FQNNGV. Trimming took off 4 bases at V and 4 bases at J, with 15 bases between the two ends. CDR3 bases: TGTGCCAGCAGCTCGACCGAGACTCTAGCAGATACGCAGTATTTT. Translation: CASSSTETLADTQYF.

This chain links TRBV15 with TRBJ2-7; D is perhaps TRBD1 (7 bases). The CDR3 sequence is 16 residues long. Trimming shortened V by 5 bases and J by 1 base, and 18 bases separated the two germline ends. CDR1 and CDR2 from the germline V gene are LNHNV and YYDKDF (reference sequence). DNA of the CDR3: TGTGCCACCAGCGCAGGGGGGACCTGGGGGTCCTACGAGCAGTACTTC. This translates into CATSAGGTWGSYEQYF.

The V call is TRBV7-9, the J call TRBJ1-3; no firm D call. Trimming took 3 bases from V and 0 from J, leaving 12 bases between them. The CDR3 loop spans 16 amino acids. Germline CDR1 and CDR2: SEHNR and FQNEAQ (reference sequence). CDR3 residues: CASSFGVASSGNTIYF. CDR3 nucleotides: TGTGCCAGCAGCTTCGGGGTTGCGAGCTCTGGAAACACCATATATTTT.

The chain employs TRBV5-1 and TRBJ2-2; 8 positions agree with TRBD1. V dropped 3 bases and J dropped 5; count of bases not matched to a gene: 9. Germline lookup yields CDR1 SGHRS and CDR2 YFSETQ. This CDR3 is 16 amino acids long. The CDR3: CASSSTGQGPTGELFF. The CDR3, as DNA: TGCGCCAGCAGCTCCACCGGACAGGGACCTACCGGGGAGCTGTTTTTT.

In its sample, this clone was seen once. The chain has TRBV27 and TRBJ2-3; TRBD2 aligns across 8 bases. V was pared by 5 bases and J by 2 bases, with 9 bases of the junction left unmatched. CDR3 size: 16 residues. In germline, CDR1 is MNHEY, CDR2 SMNVEV (reference sequence). CDR3 residues: CASSGWKLAATDTQYF. The CDR3 bases are TGTGCCAGCAGTGGGTGGAAACTAGCGGCCACAGATACGCAGTATTTT.

The V call is TRBV4-2, the J call TRBJ2-1; 13 bases match TRBD2. The CDR3 has 17 residues. Germline V lookup: CDR1 LGHNA, CDR2 YNFKEQ. The junction had 7 bases not matched to a gene; V was cut back by 1 base and J by 7 bases. CDR3 nucleotide sequence: TGTGCCAGCAGCCAAGGTGCTGGACTAGCGGGAGCGAATGAGCAGTTCTTC. Amino acid sequence: CASSQGAGLAGANEQFF.

This clone was seen a single time. The CDR3 is CASSLEGQGAKNEQYF. The CDR3 DNA is TGTGCCAGCAGCTTAGAAGGACAGGGGGCGAAAAACGAGCAGTACTTC. V usage is TRBV7-9 and J usage is TRBJ2-7, with TRBD1 matching over 11 bases. Losses at the gene ends were 1 base for V and 5 bases for J; bases not matched to a gene: 7. Germline V CDR1 and CDR2: SEHNR, FQNEAQ (reference sequence). The CDR3 contains 16 residues.

There are a few counts of this clone. The V gene is TRBV15, the J gene TRBJ1-1; no clear D. Trimming left V 1 base short and J 3 bases short, with 12 bases between. Germline CDR1 is LNHNV and CDR2 is YYDKDF (reference sequence). The CDR3 runs to 15 residues. CDR3 DNA: TGTGCCACCAGCAGAGCTCTCGGGTTTCACACTGAAGCTTTCTTT. This gives the protein CATSRALGFHTEAFF. Drawing the rest from reference TRBV15 and TRBJ1-1, the complete variable domain is DAMVIQNPRYQVTQFGKPVTLSCSQTLNHNVMYWYQQKSSQAPKLLFHYYDKDFNNEADTPDNFQSRRPNTSFCFLDIRSPGLGDTAMYLCATSRALGFHTEAFFGQGTRLTVV.

This chain links TRBV5-1 with TRBJ2-5; no clear D gene. Germline CDR1 SGHRS, CDR2 YFSETQ. This CDR3 has 16 residues. The V end lost 6 bases, the J end lost 5 bases, and 23 bases lay between the germline ends. This CDR3 reads CASNPPWASEWETQYF. The DNA of the CDR3 is TGCGCCAGCAATCCCCCGTGGGCGTCCGAGTGGGAGACCCAGTACTTC.

The chain employs TRBV28 and TRBJ1-5, with a tentative D call TRBD1 (6 bases). There are 16 residues in the CDR3. The germline V gene has CDR1 MDHEN and CDR2 SYDVKM. Trimming cost V 5 bases and J 5 bases, with 19 bases left between them. The CDR3 DNA sequence: TGTGCCAGCAGTCAACCATCCGGGGGGGCTGATCAGCCCCAGCATTTT. This encodes CASSQPSGGADQPQHF.

The chain couples TRBV6-6 to TRBJ2-3; 8 bases line up with TRBD2. From germline, CDR1 is MNHNY and CDR2 SVGAGI (reference sequence). Trimming cost V 6 bases and J 0 bases; bases outside gene matches: 8. This CDR3 region has 16 residues. CDR3 sequence (DNA): TGTGCCAGCAGCCCGGAGGCTAGCGGGAGCACAGATACGCAGTATTTT. Amino acid sequence: CASSPEASGSTDTQYF.

V and J are TRBV7-9 and TRBJ2-7; D possibly corresponds to TRBD1 (5 bases). Germline assignment: CDR1 SEHNR and CDR2 FQNEAQ (reference sequence). The V and J ends lost 0 bases and 5 bases respectively, with 11 bases between them. The length of the CDR3 is 14 residues. The CDR3 DNA reads as TGTGCCAGCAGCTTAGCTACAGGAATCCACGAGCAGTACTTC. Its translation is CASSLATGIHEQYF.